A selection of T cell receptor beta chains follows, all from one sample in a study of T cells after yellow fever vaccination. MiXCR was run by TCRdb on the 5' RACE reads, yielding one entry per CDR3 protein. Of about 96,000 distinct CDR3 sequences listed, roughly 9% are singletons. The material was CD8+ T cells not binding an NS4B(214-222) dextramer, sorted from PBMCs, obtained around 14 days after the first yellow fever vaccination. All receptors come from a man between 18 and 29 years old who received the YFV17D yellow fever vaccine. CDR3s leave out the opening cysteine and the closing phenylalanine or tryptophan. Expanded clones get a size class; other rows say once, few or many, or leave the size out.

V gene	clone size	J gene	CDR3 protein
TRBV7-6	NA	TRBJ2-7	ASSQSGGATEQY
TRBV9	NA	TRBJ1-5	ASSVEGFQPQH
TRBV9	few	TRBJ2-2	ASSVPLDGGETGELF
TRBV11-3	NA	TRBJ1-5	ASSPFRGDQPQH
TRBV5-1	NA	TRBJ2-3	ASSGLAGGPGDTQY
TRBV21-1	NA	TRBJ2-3	ASSKVSAPRTDTQY
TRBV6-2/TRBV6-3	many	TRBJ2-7	ASSYSNEQY
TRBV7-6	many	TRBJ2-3	ASSSRLDPTTDTQY
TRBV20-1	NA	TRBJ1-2	SARRTGQGIAYGYT
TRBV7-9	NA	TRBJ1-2	ASSRPGVDGYT
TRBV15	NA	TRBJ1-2	ATSRRDREIYGYT
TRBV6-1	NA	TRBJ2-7	ASSPGTGGSYEQY
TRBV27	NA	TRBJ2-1	ASTSGTASYNEQF
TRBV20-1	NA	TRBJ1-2	SASPKGGYGYT
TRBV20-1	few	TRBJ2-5	SAENPFRTSGGFPETQY
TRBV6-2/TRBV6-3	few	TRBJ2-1	ASSYSGGGAYEQF
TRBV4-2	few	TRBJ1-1	ASSQDRGGETEAF
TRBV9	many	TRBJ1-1	ASSAGRDSLNTEAF
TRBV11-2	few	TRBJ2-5	ASSSHRDLQETQY
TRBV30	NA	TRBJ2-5	AWEPGQGMETQY
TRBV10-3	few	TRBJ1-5	AISESNRGSNQPQH
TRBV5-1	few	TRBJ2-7	ASSLVPD
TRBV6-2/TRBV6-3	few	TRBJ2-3	ASINGRQGGTDTQY
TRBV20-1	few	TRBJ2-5	SARIWGRPAGETQY
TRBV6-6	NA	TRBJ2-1	ASKGTPLDEQF
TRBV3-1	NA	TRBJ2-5	ASSLSGGAKETQY
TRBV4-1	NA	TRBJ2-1	ASSQRGGLGYEQF
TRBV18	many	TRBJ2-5	ASSPTGYQETQY
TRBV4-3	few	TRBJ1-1	ASSQEWMGGLRNTEAF
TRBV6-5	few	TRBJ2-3	ASSLPGGSTDTQY
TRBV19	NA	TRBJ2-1	ASTSTSGGGNEQF
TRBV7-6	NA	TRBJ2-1	ATRRVSYNEQF
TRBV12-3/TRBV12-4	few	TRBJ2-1	ASSPSWGSTYNEQF
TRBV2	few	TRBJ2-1	ASRRNGGGNNEQF
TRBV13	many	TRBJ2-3	ASSFSGGGTDTQY
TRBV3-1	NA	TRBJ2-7	ASAVDRSSYEQY
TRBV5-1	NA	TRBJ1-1	ASSLFLNTEAF
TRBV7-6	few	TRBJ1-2	ASSLAGSGYT
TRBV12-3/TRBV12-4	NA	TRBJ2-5	ASRERGGKETQY
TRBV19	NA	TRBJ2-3	ASSGRDRSTDTQY
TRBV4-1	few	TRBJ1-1	ASSQVGTGDTEAF
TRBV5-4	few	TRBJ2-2	ASSVRGFETGELF
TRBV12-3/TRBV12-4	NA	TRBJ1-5	ASSFIRGQNQPQH
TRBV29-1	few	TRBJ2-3	SVETSGGAFTDTQY
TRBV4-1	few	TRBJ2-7	ASSQVLGTYEQY
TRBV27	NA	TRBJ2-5	ASSPWTSGEQETQY
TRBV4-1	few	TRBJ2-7	ASSQEPQSSYEQY